This TCR beta chain is from a study of T cell responses to AZD1222 COVID-19 vaccine. The study, taken as a whole, reports: Donors were largely white British and mainly female; clonal diversity was possibly underestimated. The study identified only 6 or 7 AZD1222 recipients as seropositive at baseline.

The method was immunoSEQ multiplex PCR; TCRdb's version includes in-frame clones alone and lacks a portion of them. The repertoire has nearly 110,000 clones, about nine tenths of them found once; the top ten carry around 8.6%. Both about-4-week and about-12-week second-dose recipients were combined. Of note for this clone: Its cognate antigen is unknown.

Trimming removed 6 bases from V and 0 bases from J; junction bases left unmatched: 14. The CDR3 has 18 amino acids. Germline V gene sequence: CDR1 MNHEY, CDR2 SMNVEV (reference sequence). Sequencing used peripheral blood, obtained 28 days after the second AZD1222 dose. The sequence was obtained from an adult who received the AZD1222 COVID-19 vaccine. This chain connects TRBV27 to TRBJ2-7; 10 bases agree with TRBD2. CDR3 nucleotides: TGTGCCAGCAGCCACCTTTCTAGCGGGGGAAGCTACTCCTACGAGCAGTACTTC. Translation gives CASSHLSSGGSYSYEQYF.